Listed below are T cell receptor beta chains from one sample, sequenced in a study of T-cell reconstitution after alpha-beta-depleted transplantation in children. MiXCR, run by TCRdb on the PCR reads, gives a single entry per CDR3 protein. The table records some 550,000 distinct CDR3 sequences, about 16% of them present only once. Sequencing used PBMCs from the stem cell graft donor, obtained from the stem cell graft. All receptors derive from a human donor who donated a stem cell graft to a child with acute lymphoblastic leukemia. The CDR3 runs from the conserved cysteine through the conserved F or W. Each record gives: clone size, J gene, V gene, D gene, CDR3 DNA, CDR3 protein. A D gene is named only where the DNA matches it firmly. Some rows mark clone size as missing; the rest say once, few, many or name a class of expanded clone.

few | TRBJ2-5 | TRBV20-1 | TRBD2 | TGCAGTGCTAGACCTTCAGCGGGAGGAGAGACCCAGTACTTC | CSARPSAGGETQYF
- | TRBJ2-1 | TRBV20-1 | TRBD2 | TGCAGTGCTAGACCACCACTAGCGGGATTTTACAATGAGCAGTTCTTC | CSARPPLAGFYNEQFF
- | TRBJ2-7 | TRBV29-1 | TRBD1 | TGCAGCGTTCTCGGACAGGGGGGGTCCTACGAGCAGTACTTC | CSVLGQGGSYEQYF
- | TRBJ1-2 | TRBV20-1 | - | TGCAGTGCCGGCGGGGGGTCCAACTATGGCTACACCTTC | CSAGGGSNYGYTF
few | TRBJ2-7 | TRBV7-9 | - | TGTGCCAGCAGCTTGAGCGGGTCTCCTGACGAGCAGTACTTC | CASSLSGSPDEQYF
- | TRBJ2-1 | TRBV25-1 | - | TGTGCCAGCTCCCCGGGGGGGACAGGTTCTGATGAGCAGTTCTTC | CASSPGGTGSDEQFF
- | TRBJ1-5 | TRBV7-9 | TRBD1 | TGTGCCAGCGGACAGGGGGGATCGGGCAATCAGCCCCAGCATTTT | CASGQGGSGNQPQHF
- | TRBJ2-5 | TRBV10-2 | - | TGCGCCAGCAGTGAGTTTGGGTTCCAAGAGACCCAGTACTTC | CASSEFGFQETQYF
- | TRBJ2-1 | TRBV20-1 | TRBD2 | TGCAGTGTCCCACCCTTCGGACTAGCGGGAGCTCATGAGCAGTTCTTC | CSVPPFGLAGAHEQFF
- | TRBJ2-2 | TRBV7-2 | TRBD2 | TGTGCCAGCAGCTTAGGGCGGGGAGGGAAGGCCGGGGAGCTGTTTTTT | CASSLGRGGKAGELFF
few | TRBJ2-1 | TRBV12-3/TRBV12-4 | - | TGTGCCAGCAAGGGTTACAATGAGCAGTTCTTC | CASKGYNEQFF
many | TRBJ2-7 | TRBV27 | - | TGTGCCAGCAGTTATGGTCCGGGCTACGAGCAGTACTTC | CASSYGPGYEQYF
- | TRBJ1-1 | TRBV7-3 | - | TGTGCCAGCAGCTTGAAGGGGGACGGGGGCACTGAAGCTTTCTTT | CASSLKGDGGTEAFF
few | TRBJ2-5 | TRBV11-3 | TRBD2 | TGTGCCAGCAGCCCCGGGACTAGCGGGAGTCCAGAGACCCAGTACTTC | CASSPGTSGSPETQYF
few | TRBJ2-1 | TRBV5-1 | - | TGCGCCAGCAGCTTGGCCGACTCGTCCAATGAGCAGTTCTTC | CASSLADSSNEQFF
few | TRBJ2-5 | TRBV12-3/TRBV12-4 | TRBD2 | TGTGCCAGCAGCGATACAGTAGCGGGGCACCAAGAGACCCAGTACTTC | CASSDTVAGHQETQYF